This TCR beta chain was retrieved from a study of sequential checkpoint blockade in melanoma. The method was immunoSEQ multiplex PCR; TCRdb's version includes in-frame clones alone and lacks a portion of them. This table has 20,000 or so clones, roughly 73% appearing once. Treatment denoted: randomized to nivolumab then ipilimumab (arm A) or the reverse (arm B). Sorted cells were live CD3+CD8+, lacking CD19 and CD56, from PBMCs. The germline V gene has CDR1 MDHEN and CDR2 SYDVKM. The CDR3 spans 14 residues. The V end lost 2 bases, the J end lost 3 bases, and 9 bases lay between the germline ends. The chain couples TRBV28 to TRBJ2-3, with D tentatively TRBD2 (6 bases). This specimen was CD8+ T cells sorted from blood (inferred from file names), taken from a patient given nivolumab and ipilimumab in sequence. The TCR originated in a human donor with melanoma. The CDR3: CASSLGGTTDTQYF. Written as DNA, the CDR3 is TGTGCCAGCAGTTTAGGGGGGACTACAGATACGCAGTATTTT.